The sequence of this T cell receptor beta chain was determined in a study of blood T cell repertoires in COVID-19. Study at large: Whether acute or convalescent, the COVID-19 samples came from the United States, Italy and Spain. T cells, B-cell-depleted T cells, or PBMCs provided the cDNA or gDNA that served as material.

Patients in Seattle were enrolled during active infection, then followed longitudinally. Original data processing: Amplification from reference gene primers served as the basis for estimated nucleated cell counts. Clones were read by immunoSEQ multiplex PCR, and TCRdb kept only the in-frame ones, dropping some. The V and J calls and clone size were taken over from that table, and D and trimming were inferred from the DNA. The sample has fewer than 300,000 clones; roughly 80% are singletons. The J segment lost 2 bases and the V segment lost 4 bases, leaving 2 bases of the junction unmatched. Germline V gives CDR1 MNHEY, CDR2 SVGEGT. The CDR3 consists of 15 residues.

The source material was peripheral blood. The TCR comes from a human donor with COVID-19, enrolled during active disease. The donor label of this sample is uncertain. V usage is TRBV6-2 or TRBV6-3 and J usage is TRBJ1-5, with TRBD1 matching over 10 bases. This CDR3 is CASSSTGGGNQPQHF. In DNA form, the CDR3 reads TGTGCCAGCAGTTCGACAGGGGGCGGCAATCAGCCCCAGCATTTT.